Sequencing of this T cell receptor (beta chain) was carried out in a study of blood T cell repertoires in COVID-19. Study information: Samples taken during acute and convalescent COVID-19 were collected in the United States, Italy and Spain. Sources were T cells, B-cell-depleted T cells, or PBMCs; the material itself was cDNA or gDNA.

Profiling relied on immunoSEQ multiplex PCR, and the TCRdb table lists in-frame clones only, not all of them. The profile shows tens of thousands of clones, around 90% of them singletons. Germline values: CDR1 SGHNT, CDR2 YENEEA. The CDR3 is made up of 18 amino acids. Trimming took off 1 base at V and 5 bases at J, with 21 bases between the two ends. The sample taken for sequencing was peripheral blood. The V and J genes are TRBV11-3 and TRBJ2-1, with D unresolved. This sequence originates from a man over 45 with acute or convalescent COVID-19. CDR3 sequence: CASSLAPIWLEDNNEQFF. CDR3 nucleotides: TGTGCCAGCAGCTTAGCTCCTATCTGGTTAGAAGACAACAATGAGCAGTTCTTC.